These T cell receptor beta chains were read from a single sample in a study of blood T cell repertoires in COVID-19. Sequenced by immunoSEQ multiplex PCR; TCRdb stores in-frame clones only, minus some. Of about 240,000 clones listed, under 90% are singletons. Sequencing was done on a sample of PBMCs or T cells enriched from blood (not recorded which). Receptor source: a woman in her forties who had been exposed to COVID-19. The CDR3 runs from the conserved cysteine through the conserved F or W. The order of the fields is J gene, V gene, clone size, D gene, CDR3 DNA, CDR3 protein. D genes are given only for firm matches. Only part of the rows carry a size: once, few, many, or a class if the clone is expanded.

j_gene: TRBJ1-2; v_gene: TRBV18; abundance: NA; d_gene: TRBD1; CDR3nt: TGTGCCAGCTCTCTCCGGGACAGGCCCCCTCTCCGTGGCTACACCTTC; CDR3aa: CASSLRDRPPLRGYTF
j_gene: TRBJ2-6; v_gene: TRBV4-2; abundance: NA; d_gene: TRBD1; CDR3nt: TGTGCCAGCAGCCAAGCCCCTACCGGGACAGCCTACTCTGGGGCCAACGTCCTGACTTTC; CDR3aa: CASSQAPTGTAYSGANVLTF
j_gene: TRBJ2-2; v_gene: TRBV25-1; abundance: NA; d_gene: NA; CDR3nt: TGTGCCAGCAGTGAGCTGATTAGGGGTGGCGGGGAGCTGTTTTTT; CDR3aa: CASSELIRGGGELFF
j_gene: TRBJ1-3; v_gene: TRBV18; abundance: NA; d_gene: TRBD1; CDR3nt: TGTGCCAGCTCCCCGCCGGGACAGGGGACTGGAAACACCATATATTTT; CDR3aa: CASSPPGQGTGNTIYF
j_gene: TRBJ1-6; v_gene: TRBV12-5; abundance: once; d_gene: NA; CDR3nt: TGTGCTAGTGGTTTCGACTACGCCGTTGGGTCACCCCTCCACTTT; CDR3aa: CASGFDYAVGSPLHF
j_gene: TRBJ2-3; v_gene: TRBV3-1/TRBV3-2; abundance: NA; d_gene: TRBD2; CDR3nt: TGTGCCAGCAGCCAAGGGGCTAGCGGGCCTCTCCGCACAGATACGCAGTATTTT; CDR3aa: CASSQGASGPLRTDTQYF
j_gene: TRBJ2-5; v_gene: TRBV11-2; abundance: NA; d_gene: TRBD1; CDR3nt: TGTGCCAGCAGCTTAGGACAGGGCGGGGAGACCCAGTACTTC; CDR3aa: CASSLGQGGETQYF
j_gene: TRBJ1-1; v_gene: TRBV27; abundance: once; d_gene: NA; CDR3nt: TGTGCCAGCAGCTCATTTCCGGGAGAAGAAGTAGCTTTCTTT; CDR3aa: CASSSFPGEEVAFF
j_gene: TRBJ2-7; v_gene: TRBV28; abundance: NA; d_gene: NA; CDR3nt: TGTGCCAGCAGTTTACTTCGGGGGAATAGCTCCTACGAGCAGTACTTC; CDR3aa: CASSLLRGNSSYEQYF
j_gene: TRBJ1-1; v_gene: TRBV4-3; abundance: NA; d_gene: NA; CDR3nt: TGCGCCAGCAGCCAAACCATGAGCACTGAAGCTTTCTTT; CDR3aa: CASSQTMSTEAFF
j_gene: TRBJ1-2; v_gene: TRBV6-5; abundance: NA; d_gene: TRBD1; CDR3nt: TGTGCCAGCAGTTCCAGGACAGGGAGTGGTGGCTATGGCTACACCTTC; CDR3aa: CASSSRTGSGGYGYTF
j_gene: TRBJ2-5; v_gene: TRBV10-3; abundance: NA; d_gene: NA; CDR3nt: TGTGCCATCAGGCCGGGATCACAAGAGACCCAGTACTTC; CDR3aa: CAIRPGSQETQYF
j_gene: TRBJ2-2; v_gene: TRBV6-5; abundance: few; d_gene: TRBD2; CDR3nt: TGTGCCAGCCTCGCTTGGCGGGAGGAGGGGGGGGAGCTGTTTTTT; CDR3aa: CASLAWREEGGELFF
j_gene: TRBJ1-1; v_gene: TRBV14; abundance: NA; d_gene: TRBD1; CDR3nt: TGTGCCAGCACCCGGACAGGGGGCGGGGTCACTGAAGCTTTCTTT; CDR3aa: CASTRTGGGVTEAFF
j_gene: TRBJ2-3; v_gene: TRBV5-6; abundance: NA; d_gene: TRBD1; CDR3nt: TGTGCCAGCAGCGATGAACCGGGACAGGGGAGGGATACGCAGTATTTT; CDR3aa: CASSDEPGQGRDTQYF
j_gene: TRBJ1-5; v_gene: TRBV4-1; abundance: NA; d_gene: NA; CDR3nt: TGCGCCAGCAGCCCAGGCACAGGGTATCAGCCCCAGCATTTT; CDR3aa: CASSPGTGYQPQHF
j_gene: TRBJ2-5; v_gene: TRBV11-3; abundance: few; d_gene: NA; CDR3nt: TGTGCCAGCAGCGCCACTAGCTGGGAGACCCAGTACTTC; CDR3aa: CASSATSWETQYF
j_gene: TRBJ2-7; v_gene: TRBV7-2; abundance: once; d_gene: NA; CDR3nt: TGTGCCAGCAGCTTAGCGCATACAGGGCACGAGCAGTACTTC; CDR3aa: CASSLAHTGHEQYF
j_gene: TRBJ1-4; v_gene: TRBV3-1/TRBV3-2; abundance: NA; d_gene: NA; CDR3nt: TGTGCCAGCAGCCAGGGGGGGGGCGAAGAAAAACTGTTTTTT; CDR3aa: CASSQGGGEEKLFF
j_gene: TRBJ1-2; v_gene: TRBV12-3/TRBV12-4; abundance: NA; d_gene: TRBD1; CDR3nt: TGTGCCAGCAGGGGGGGACAGGGCCATGGCTACACCTTC; CDR3aa: CASRGGQGHGYTF
j_gene: TRBJ2-7; v_gene: TRBV5-1; abundance: NA; d_gene: NA; CDR3nt: TGCGCCAGCAGCTTGAATTCGGAGCAGTACTTC; CDR3aa: CASSLNSEQYF
j_gene: TRBJ2-5; v_gene: TRBV19; abundance: NA; d_gene: NA; CDR3nt: TGTGCCAGTAGTGTAACAGCAGCAAGGACTGAGACCCAGTACTTC; CDR3aa: CASSVTAARTETQYF
j_gene: TRBJ1-1; v_gene: TRBV7-3; abundance: NA; d_gene: NA; CDR3nt: TGTGCCAGCAGCTTAACCCTCAACACTGAAGCTTTCTTT; CDR3aa: CASSLTLNTEAFF
j_gene: TRBJ2-7; v_gene: TRBV12-5; abundance: NA; d_gene: NA; CDR3nt: TGTGCTAGTGGTTTGCAGCTAGGAGGCCCTGGCGAGCAGTACTTC; CDR3aa: CASGLQLGGPGEQYF
j_gene: TRBJ1-1; v_gene: TRBV28; abundance: NA; d_gene: TRBD1; CDR3nt: TGTGCCAGCAGCAAAAAGGGACAGGGGTACACTGAAGCTTTCTTT; CDR3aa: CASSKKGQGYTEAFF
j_gene: TRBJ2-3; v_gene: TRBV7-2; abundance: few; d_gene: TRBD2; CDR3nt: TGTGCCAGCAGCTTAGAGAAAAGTGGTAGCGGGGCCCGGGGTACGCAGTATTTT; CDR3aa: CASSLEKSGSGARGTQYF
j_gene: TRBJ1-6; v_gene: TRBV3-1/TRBV3-2; abundance: NA; d_gene: NA; CDR3nt: TGTGCCAGCAGCCAAGAGCGGCGGTCACCCCTCCACTTT; CDR3aa: CASSQERRSPLHF
j_gene: TRBJ2-7; v_gene: TRBV5-6; abundance: NA; d_gene: NA; CDR3nt: TGTGCCAGCAGCTGGCTCGAGGGGGTCGACGTCCCGAAGGACGAGCAGTACTTC; CDR3aa: CASSWLEGVDVPKDEQYF
j_gene: TRBJ2-4; v_gene: TRBV7-9; abundance: once; d_gene: TRBD1; CDR3nt: TGTGCCAGCAGCCTCCAGGGGGAAAACATTCAGTACTTC; CDR3aa: CASSLQGENIQYF
j_gene: TRBJ2-6; v_gene: TRBV4-1; abundance: NA; d_gene: NA; CDR3nt: TGCGCCAGCAGCCAAGTTGAGGGTCGGGTCTCTGGGGCCAACGTCCTGACTTTC; CDR3aa: CASSQVEGRVSGANVLTF
j_gene: TRBJ2-6; v_gene: TRBV12-3/TRBV12-4; abundance: NA; d_gene: NA; CDR3nt: TGTGCCAGCAGAATCGGGGGGGCCAACGTCCTGACTTTC; CDR3aa: CASRIGGANVLTF
j_gene: TRBJ1-1; v_gene: TRBV9; abundance: NA; d_gene: NA; CDR3nt: TGTGCCAGCAGCCCAATGGGAGGGGCTTTCTTT; CDR3aa: CASSPMGGAFF
j_gene: TRBJ1-3; v_gene: TRBV7-8; abundance: NA; d_gene: TRBD1; CDR3nt: TGTGCCAGCAGCTCCCGGGGACAGGGGGCGCCCGGAAACACCATATATTTT; CDR3aa: CASSSRGQGAPGNTIYF
j_gene: TRBJ2-3; v_gene: TRBV7-3; abundance: NA; d_gene: TRBD1; CDR3nt: TGTGCCAGCAGCTTAGGGACAGCCGGGACAGATACGCAGTATTTT; CDR3aa: CASSLGTAGTDTQYF
j_gene: TRBJ1-5; v_gene: TRBV6-6; abundance: NA; d_gene: NA; CDR3nt: TGTGCCAGCTCCGGGACAAACAGCACTAATCAGCCCCAGCATTTT; CDR3aa: CASSGTNSTNQPQHF
j_gene: TRBJ2-1; v_gene: TRBV19; abundance: few; d_gene: TRBD2; CDR3nt: TGTGCCAGTACCATGACTAGCGGGGGCCTGAATGAGCAGTTCTTC; CDR3aa: CASTMTSGGLNEQFF
j_gene: TRBJ2-6; v_gene: TRBV3-1/TRBV3-2; abundance: NA; d_gene: NA; CDR3nt: TGTGCCAGCAGCCCCGGACAGCCCGGGGCCAACGTCCTGACTTTC; CDR3aa: CASSPGQPGANVLTF